The 5 T cell receptor beta chains given below trace back to one sample, sequenced in a study of PD-1 blockade in classical Hodgkin lymphoma. The data were produced by immunoSEQ multiplex PCR, yet TCRdb's version contains in-frame clones alone and is incomplete. This table holds 150,000 or so clones, under 85% found once. Each and every patient relapsed after autologous stem cell transplantation, and patients got differing brentuximab vedotin exposure. This specimen was peripheral blood mononuclear cells (PBMCs), taken before the second cycle of nivolumab. The receptors shown here come from a human donor with classical Hodgkin lymphoma.

This sequence joins TRBV10-3 and TRBJ1-2; 10 bases are a match to TRBD1. Germline trimming cut 3 bases from V and 5 bases from J; bases unmatched to any gene: 3. Looked up from germline, CDR1 is ENHRY and CDR2 is SYGVKD. CDR3 length: 14 amino acids. Here the CDR3 reads CAISELDRGYGYTF. The CDR3 DNA is TGTGCCATCAGTGAATTGGACAGGGGGTATGGCTACACCTTC.

On this clone itself: Other DNA sequences in this sample translate to the same CDR3. The rearrangement links TRBV6-5 to TRBJ2-2; D unresolved. Per the germline V gene, CDR1 is MNHEY and CDR2 is SVGAGI. Trimming pared 5 bases from V and 1 base from J, leaving 2 bases between. The CDR3 is 12 amino acids. CDR3 sequence reads: CASSRNTGELFF. The DNA for the CDR3 is TGTGCCAGCAGTAGGAACACCGGGGAGCTGTTTTTT.

The rearrangement joins TRBV9 to TRBJ1-2, with no clear D. Germline V gene data show CDR1 as SGDLS and CDR2 as YYNGEE. Trimming cost V 4 bases and J 1 base, with 17 bases left between them. This CDR3 has 16 amino acids. This CDR3 reads CASSFQAAPVNYGYTF. CDR3 DNA sequence: TGTGCCAGCAGCTTCCAGGCGGCACCAGTTAACTATGGCTACACCTTC.

The chain uses TRBV7-9 and TRBJ1-3; D perhaps matches TRBD1 (6 bases). V was clipped by 4 bases and J by 0 bases, with 13 bases between them. The CDR3 consists of 16 residues. Germline V lookup: CDR1 SEHNR, CDR2 FQNEAQ (reference sequence). CDR3 amino acids: CASSSPYRVSGNTIYF. The DNA of the CDR3 is TGTGCCAGCAGCTCGCCGTACAGGGTCTCTGGAAACACCATATATTTT.

This clone was recorded a few times. This chain links TRBV7-3 with TRBJ1-5; unclear D gene. Per the germline V gene, CDR1 is SGHTA and CDR2 is FQGTGA. CDR3 size: 15 residues. The V and J ends lost 5 bases and 0 bases respectively, with 11 bases between them. CDR3 DNA: TGTGCCAGCAGCCCCCGGAGTACTAGCAATCAGCCCCAGCATTTT. Its protein is CASSPRSTSNQPQHF.